Here is one T cell receptor beta chain with its context. Its antigen is not known. The CDR3 contains 12 residues. The V gene's germline CDR1 is SGHKS and CDR2 YYEKEE (reference sequence). The V segment lost 6 bases and the J segment 13 bases; nucleotides outside the gene matches: 9. The record originates from a study of post-analysis software for immune sequencing data. Study-level background: Patients with relapsing-remitting, secondary progressive and progressive-relapsing multiple sclerosis courses were all represented. Study observations and caveats: Patients used several TRBV segments, including TRBV5-6, TRBV5-1 and TRBV20-1, more often than controls. By F measure, samples from a shared preparation batch strongly co-clustered. The normalized Chao1 diversity of multiple sclerosis patients was significantly lower than that of controls.

Unique molecular identifiers were carried by the TCR beta cDNA libraries. T cells numbering about 0.9 to 11 million yielded 500,000 or so cDNA molecules. TCRdb re-called the PCR reads through MiXCR, storing one row per CDR3 protein. The sample lists around 200,000 distinct CDR3 sequences, about 30% occurring once. The source material was blood. The sequence was collected from a girl younger than 18 with multiple sclerosis. The genes are TRBV5-5 and TRBJ1-4; 7 nucleotides align to TRBD1. CDR3 protein: CASNQTGSRLFF. CDR3 sequence (DNA): TGTGCCAGCAACCAGACAGGGAGTAGACTGTTTTTT.